This T cell receptor (beta chain) was identified in a study of T cells expressing NK-cell markers. TCRdb reprocessed the 5' RACE reads and keeps a single row for each CDR3 protein, giving no DNA. This table holds around 380,000 distinct CDR3 sequences. The CDR3 runs 20 residues. Germline values: CDR1 SGHKS, CDR2 YYEKEE (reference sequence). The gene calls are TRBV5-5 and TRBJ2-7; with no DNA, the TCRdb D assignment of TRBD1 cannot be verified. This receptor was obtained from a woman aged 45 to 65 in good health. Input material: blood T cells: a sorted CD56 or NKG2C T cell subset, CD4+ or CD8+ T cells, or bulk PBMC T cells (not recorded which). The CDR3 is CASSLGGWGAATPLSYEQYF.